Following are 18 T cell receptor beta chains from one sample sequenced in a study of blood T cell repertoires in COVID-19. Data came from immunoSEQ multiplex PCR; TCRdb stores just in-frame clones and leaves some out. The sample shows roughly 220,000 clones, 75% to 90% of them seen only once. The sequencing sample was made of PBMCs or T cells enriched from blood (not recorded which). These receptor sequences come from a young woman in a cohort exposed to, infected with or recovered from COVID-19 (not recorded which).

The chain uses TRBV27 and TRBJ1-2; D call uncertain. Germline V gene sequence: CDR1 MNHEY, CDR2 SMNVEV (reference sequence). Trimming pared 0 bases from V and 4 bases from J, leaving 12 bases between. The CDR3 contains 15 residues. Here the CDR3 reads CASSLSLGDIYGYTF. The CDR3 region has the DNA TGTGCCAGCAGTTTATCCCTCGGAGATATCTATGGCTACACCTTC.

In this sample, this clone turned up once. V usage is TRBV7-9 and J usage is TRBJ1-2; D not resolved. Trimming stripped 5 bases from V and 8 bases from J, with 24 bases between. CDR1 SEHNR and CDR2 FQNEAQ come from the germline V gene (reference sequence). The CDR3 has 16 amino acids. The CDR3 nucleotides read TGTGCCAGCAGCACCATGGGCGGGCCGGAATATTGGGGCTACACCTTC. Its translation: CASSTMGGPEYWGYTF.

The chain combines TRBV2 with TRBJ1-1; D perhaps matches TRBD1 (5 bases). V lost 11 bases, J lost 1 base, and 11 bases lay in between. The CDR3 has 12 residues. Germline CDR1 is SNHLY and CDR2 is FYNNEI. The CDR3 here is CAGGGANTEAFF. The CDR3 bases are TGTGCCGGGGGAGGGGCGAACACTGAAGCTTTCTTT.

The V and J genes are TRBV29-1 and TRBJ2-2; 10 bases fit TRBD1. This CDR3 has 14 residues. The J segment lost 6 bases and the V segment lost 3 bases, leaving 4 bases of the junction unmatched. Looked up from germline, CDR1 is SQVTM and CDR2 is ANQGSEA. The CDR3 is CSVDRGQGAGELFF. The CDR3 DNA follows: TGCAGCGTTGATAGAGGACAGGGGGCCGGGGAGCTGTTTTTT.

V is TRBV11-3 and J is TRBJ2-1; TRBD2 matches at 11 bases. The V and J ends lost 2 bases and 5 bases, in that order; junction bases with no gene match: 5. This CDR3 is 16 amino acids long. From germline, CDR1 is SGHNT and CDR2 YENEEA. In nucleotides, the CDR3 is TGTGCCAGCAGCTTAATGGTACTAGCGGGAGACAATGAGCAGTTCTTC. As protein: CASSLMVLAGDNEQFF.

V is TRBV11-2 and J is TRBJ2-2; a weak D match, TRBD1 (5 bases). CDR3 size: 14 residues. Trimming took off 0 bases at V and 5 bases at J, with 7 bases between the two ends. CDR1 and CDR2 (germline): SGHAT, FQNNGV. Written as DNA, the CDR3 is TGTGCCAGCAGCTTAGATACAGGAACCGGGGAGCTGTTTTTT. This codes for CASSLDTGTGELFF.

The chain is built from TRBV6-6 and TRBJ2-7; a weak D match, TRBD2 (6 bases). Germline CDR1 and CDR2: MNHNY and SVGAGI (reference sequence). CDR3 length: 15 residues. The ends were cut back, 4 bases at V and 1 base at J, with 14 bases in the middle. CDR3 bases: TGTGCCAGCAGTTTGATACTAGCCGATTCCTACGAGCAGTACTTC. Its protein product is CASSLILADSYEQYF.

This clone was detected once. The J gene is TRBJ1-2, the V gene TRBV19, with 9 nucleotides matching TRBD1. The length of the CDR3 is 17 residues. Looked up from germline, CDR1 is LNHDA and CDR2 is SQIVND (reference sequence). Unmatched junction bases numbered 16, after V lost 7 bases and J lost 4 bases. The CDR3 here is CASTTLPSVQGAYGYTF. CDR3 sequence (DNA): TGTGCCAGTACAACCTTACCGTCCGTACAGGGGGCCTATGGCTACACCTTC.

The V call is TRBV29-1, the J call TRBJ2-5, with D possibly TRBD1 on 6 matching bases. The CDR3 length is 13 residues. Germline assignment: CDR1 SQVTM and CDR2 ANQGSEA. The germline V and J ends were trimmed by 6 bases and 5 bases, with 16 bases remaining between them. The CDR3 coding sequence is TGCAGCGTATTTCAGGGGATGGAGGAGACCCAGTACTTC. Translation gives CSVFQGMEETQYF.

Here the CDR3 reads CASRNLGGTTYEQYF. As DNA, the CDR3 is TGTGCCAGCAGAAACTTGGGGGGGACTACCTACGAGCAGTACTTC. J is TRBJ2-7 and V is TRBV27; 7 bases map to TRBD2. With V trimmed by 6 bases and J by 2 bases, 10 bases remained unmatched. The CDR3 is made up of 15 amino acids. In germline, CDR1 is MNHEY, CDR2 SMNVEV (reference sequence).

The chain carries TRBV5-4 and TRBJ2-7; D ambiguous. This CDR3 contains 13 residues. V shed 0 bases and J shed 2 bases, with 6 bases lying between them. Looked up from germline, CDR1 is SGHNT and CDR2 is YYREEE (reference sequence). The CDR3, as DNA: TGTGCCAGCAGCTTGGATTCTACCTACGAGCAGTACTTC. Translated, it gives CASSLDSTYEQYF.

The rearrangement joins TRBV3-1 (or the pseudogene TRBV3-2) to TRBJ2-5, with a weak D call TRBD2 (6 bases). CDR1 and CDR2 (germline): LGHDT, YNNKEL (reference sequence). Trimming left V 5 bases short and J 3 bases short, with 16 bases between. There are 15 residues in the CDR3. The CDR3 spells CASSYNRDFKETQYF. The CDR3 coding sequence is TGTGCCAGCAGCTACAATCGGGACTTCAAAGAGACCCAGTACTTC.

V is TRBV2 and J is TRBJ2-4; the match to TRBD1 covers 8 bases. The CDR3 runs to 14 residues. With V trimmed by 6 bases and J by 3 bases, 4 bases remained unmatched. Germline loops: CDR1 SNHLY, CDR2 FYNNEI. CDR3 in amino acids: CASSGQGGKNIQYF. The CDR3 region has the DNA TGTGCCAGCAGCGGACAGGGTGGCAAAAACATTCAGTACTTC.

The rearrangement links TRBV2 to TRBJ1-1; maybe TRBD1 (5 bases). Between the trimmed V and J ends, which lost 6 bases and 0 bases, there was a span of 11 bases. Germline V gives CDR1 SNHLY, CDR2 FYNNEI. The CDR3 spans 14 residues. The CDR3 region is CASSRVFVNTEAFF. CDR3 nucleotides: TGTGCCAGCAGCAGGGTTTTCGTGAACACTGAAGCTTTCTTT.

CDR3 loop: CASSLNGYGAVSGDTQYF. Written as DNA, the CDR3 is TGTGCCAGCAGCTTAAATGGGTATGGGGCCGTCTCTGGAGATACGCAGTATTTT. The rearrangement uses TRBV13 and TRBJ2-3; tentative D call: TRBD1 (5 bases). CDR3 length: 18 amino acids. V was pared by 2 bases and J by 5 bases, with 23 bases between. Germline CDR1 and CDR2: PRHDT and FYEKMQ (reference sequence).

V usage is TRBV10-2 and J usage is TRBJ2-2; D is possibly TRBD2 (6 bases). Germline CDR1 WSHSY, CDR2 SAAADI. Trimming shortened V by 5 bases and J by 6 bases, and 7 bases separated the two germline ends. This CDR3 is 12 amino acids long. The CDR3 reads CASSSSAGELFF. Written as DNA, the CDR3 is TGCGCCAGCAGTTCTAGCGCCGGGGAGCTGTTTTTT.

This chain uses TRBV7-9 with TRBJ2-6, with unresolved D. Per germline, CDR1 SEHNR and CDR2 FQNEAQ (reference sequence). The V gene lost 5 bases and the J gene lost 0 bases, with 8 bases spanning the gap. The CDR3 contains 15 residues. As DNA, the CDR3 is TGTGCCAGCAGCCCCTTGAGCTCTGGGGCCAACGTCCTGACTTTC. This sequence encodes CASSPLSSGANVLTF.

The chain combines TRBV28 with TRBJ1-5; no firm D call. The CDR3 runs to 14 residues. V gave up 5 bases and J gave up 8 bases, with 16 bases separating them. CDR1 and CDR2 from the germline V gene are MDHEN and SYDVKM. The CDR3 nucleotides read TGTGCCAGCAGTCGCGAGGGCCCCCGGGAGCCCCAGCATTTT. It translates to CASSREGPREPQHF. Using reference TRBV28 and TRBJ1-5 for the parts outside the CDR3, the full variable domain is DVKVTQSSRYLVKRTGEKVFLECVQDMDHENMFWYRQDPGLGLRLIYFSYDVKMKEKGDIPEGYSVSREKKERFSLILESASTNQTSMYLCASSREGPREPQHFGDGTRLSIL.